This T cell receptor (beta chain) was identified in a study of shared clonotypes between healthy human individuals. In the study overall: Used for every donor were three CD4 naive, three CD4 memory, two CD8 naive and one CD8 memory plate.

Here immunoSEQ multiplex PCR was the method, and the copy in TCRdb shows in-frame clones only, minus some. Of 1.4 million or so clones in the sample, approximately 98.5% were seen once. Between the trimmed V and J ends, which lost 7 bases and 3 bases, there was a span of 13 bases. This CDR3 is built from 14 residues. Germline CDR1 SNHLY, CDR2 FYNNEI. V is TRBV2 and J is TRBJ1-5; D might be TRBD1 (5 bases). This clonotype was obtained from a man younger than 45 in good health. Specimen: naive CD4+ T cells sorted from blood. Documented subset: CD45RA+ positively selected. The CDR3 protein is CASKGDSFNQPQHF. CDR3 coding DNA: TGTGCCAGCAAGGGTGACAGCTTCAATCAGCCCCAGCATTTT. The full variable domain, its missing parts supplied by reference TRBV2 and TRBJ1-5, is EPEVTQTPSHQVTQMGQEVILRCVPISNHLYFYWYRQILGQKVEFLVSFYNNEISEKSEIFDDQFSVERPDGSNFTLKIRSTKLEDSAMYFCASKGDSFNQPQHFGDGTRLSIL.